This T cell receptor (beta chain) is drawn from a study of human T cells and chemical hapten exposure. The CDR3 is 16 amino acids. Germline trimming cut 3 bases from V and 4 bases from J; bases unmatched to any gene: 8. Germline V CDR1 and CDR2: KGHDR, SFDVKD. MiXCR was run by TCRdb on the RACE reads, yielding one entry per CDR3 protein. In the table there are roughly 42,000 distinct CDR3 sequences, more than 9% of which are singletons. Time point here: patch test 2, 6 weeks after DPC sensitization. Treatment specified: therapeutic diphenylcyclopropenone sensitization with weekly scalp DPC. Someone pulled total RNA out of unfractionated whole blood. The sample holds a few counts of this clonotype.

Sequenced here: whole blood, sampled in connection with sensitization to the hapten diphenylcyclopropenone (DPC). This receptor was obtained from a woman aged 25 to 39 with alopecia areata. Some clones in this sample may be carry-over from other donors' samples. The chain carries TRBV24-1 and TRBJ2-1; 7 bases fit TRBD1. CDR3 region: CATSDPDREQYNEQFF. In DNA, the CDR3 is TGTGCCACCAGTGATCCTGACAGGGAGCAGTACAATGAGCAGTTCTTC.